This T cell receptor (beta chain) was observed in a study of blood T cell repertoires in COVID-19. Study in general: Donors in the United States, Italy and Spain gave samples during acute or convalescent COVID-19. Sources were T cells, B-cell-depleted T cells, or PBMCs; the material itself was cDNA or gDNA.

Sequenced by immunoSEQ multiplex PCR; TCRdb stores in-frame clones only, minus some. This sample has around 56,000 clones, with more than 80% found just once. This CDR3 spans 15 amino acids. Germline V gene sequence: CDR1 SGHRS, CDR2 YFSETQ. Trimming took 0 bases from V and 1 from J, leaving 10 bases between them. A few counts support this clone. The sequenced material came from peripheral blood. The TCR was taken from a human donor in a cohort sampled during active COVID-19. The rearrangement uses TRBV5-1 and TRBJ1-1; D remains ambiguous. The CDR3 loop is CASSLVRGGNTEAFF. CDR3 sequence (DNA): TGCGCCAGCAGCTTGGTGCGCGGAGGGAACACTGAAGCTTTCTTT.